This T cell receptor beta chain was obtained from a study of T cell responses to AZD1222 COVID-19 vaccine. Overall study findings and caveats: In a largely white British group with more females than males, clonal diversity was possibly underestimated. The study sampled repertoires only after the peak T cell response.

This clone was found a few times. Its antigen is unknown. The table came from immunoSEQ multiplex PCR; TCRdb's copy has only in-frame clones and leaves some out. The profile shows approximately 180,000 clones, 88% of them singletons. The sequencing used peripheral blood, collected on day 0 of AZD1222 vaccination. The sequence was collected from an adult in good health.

The CDR3 is CSASPGGRGGYTF. The CDR3, as DNA: TGCAGTGCTAGTCCAGGGGGCAGAGGTGGCTACACCTTC. The chain links TRBV20-1 to TRBJ1-2; 8 bases agree with TRBD1. The CDR3 loop spans 13 amino acids. Germline lookup yields CDR1 DFQATT and CDR2 SNEGSKA (reference sequence). With 3 bases clipped from V and 7 bases from J, the junction kept 7 bases outside the gene matches.